The 20 T cell receptor beta chains in this list originate from one sample, sequenced in a study of blood T cell repertoires in COVID-19. The method was immunoSEQ multiplex PCR; TCRdb's version includes in-frame clones alone and lacks a portion of them. The sample carries some 49,000 clones, 80% to 85% recorded once. The material sequenced was peripheral blood. The source is an elderly woman with COVID-19, enrolled during active disease.

V gene TRBV4-1 combines with J gene TRBJ2-7; 13 positions agree with TRBD2. V lost 4 bases and J lost 3; bases outside the gene matches: 9. Germline V lookup: CDR1 MGHRA, CDR2 YSYEKL. The CDR3 covers 17 residues. This CDR3 reads CASSPHLWTSGSYEQYF. CDR3 DNA: TGCGCCAGCAGCCCCCACCTGTGGACTAGCGGGAGCTACGAGCAGTACTTC.

CDR3 nucleotide sequence: TGTGCCAGCAGCTTGAGGGACAGTCAAGGGCCAGATACGCAGTATTTT. It encodes CASSLRDSQGPDTQYF. The chain carries TRBV11-3 and TRBJ2-3; 7 bases match TRBD1. Germline CDR1 SGHNT, CDR2 YENEEA. V lost 3 bases to trimming and J lost 4 bases; unmatched junction nucleotides: 10. The CDR3 covers 16 residues.

The rearrangement uses TRBV27 and TRBJ2-7; 13 bases are shared with TRBD2. Germline-derived CDR1 and CDR2 are MNHEY and SMNVEV (reference sequence). With V trimmed by 6 bases and J by 5 bases, 16 bases remained unmatched. The CDR3 loop spans 18 amino acids. CDR3 coding DNA: TGTGCCAGCAGGGGAAGGGGACTAGCGGGGACCTCTAGAAACGAGCAGTACTTC. This codes for CASRGRGLAGTSRNEQYF.

CDR3 nucleotides: TGCGCCAGCAGCTGGGACAGTAAAGTCTCCTACGAGCAGTACTTC. Its protein product is CASSWDSKVSYEQYF. V is TRBV5-1 and J is TRBJ2-7, with 7 bases lining up with TRBD1. The CDR3 runs 15 residues. V lost 3 bases to trimming and J lost 0 bases; unmatched junction nucleotides: 6. The germline CDR1 and CDR2 sequences are SGHRS and YFSETQ. Full variable domain (rest looked up from reference TRBV5-1 and TRBJ2-7): KAGVTQTPRYLIKTRGQQVTLSCSPISGHRSVSWYQQTPGQGLQFLFEYFSETQRNKGNFPGRFSGRQFSNSRSEMNVSTLELGDSALYLCASSWDSKVSYEQYFGPGTRLTVT.

The V and J genes are TRBV18 and TRBJ1-6, with a tentative D call TRBD1 (6 bases). CDR1 KGHSH and CDR2 LQKENI come from the germline V gene. The CDR3 covers 19 residues. Trimming shortened V by 3 bases and J by 0 bases, and 18 bases separated the two germline ends. In nucleotides, the CDR3 is TGTGCCAGCTCACCGCTACCGTGGACAGAGAGCTCCTATAATTCACCCCTCCACTTT. Translation: CASSPLPWTESSYNSPLHF.

V is TRBV5-1 and J is TRBJ1-2; TRBD1 is a possible D gene (6 bases). The germline V gene encodes CDR1 SGHRS and CDR2 YFSETQ. V was pared by 7 bases and J by 8 bases, with 15 bases between. This CDR3 has 12 residues. The CDR3, as DNA: TGCGCCAGCTCCGAGTCAGGGGAAGGCTACACCTTC. Translated: CASSESGEGYTF.

Concerning this clone itself: One junction end disagrees with the germline gene, perhaps due to a read error. The genes are TRBV7-3 and TRBJ2-5; 7 bases map to TRBD2. Germline CDR1 reads SGHTA; CDR2 reads FQGTGA. The CDR3 is made up of 12 amino acids. In DNA form, the CDR3 reads TGTGCCAGCAGCTCGCCGTCGGGACTATTACACTTC. Translating gives CASSSPSGLLHF.

The chain recombines TRBV11-2 with TRBJ2-1; 7 bases are shared with TRBD2. Trimming at V came to 8 bases and at J to 6 bases, leaving 16 bases not matched to a gene. Germline V gene lookup returns CDR1 SGHAT and CDR2 FQNNGV. The CDR3 contains 16 residues. CDR3: CASRITFAGVGNEQFF. DNA for the CDR3: TGTGCCAGCCGAATCACGTTTGCGGGAGTCGGCAATGAGCAGTTCTTC.

This clone was found a few times. The V call is TRBV18, the J call TRBJ2-7, with D tentatively TRBD2 (6 bases). The germline V and J ends were trimmed by 0 bases and 2 bases, with 11 bases remaining between them. The CDR3 has 15 residues. The germline V gene encodes CDR1 KGHSH and CDR2 LQKENI. The CDR3 spells CASSPPLAVTYEQYF. In nucleotides, the CDR3 is TGTGCCAGCTCACCACCCTTAGCGGTTACCTACGAGCAGTACTTC.

The chain uses TRBV7-8 and TRBJ2-5, with 12 bases matching TRBD2. This CDR3 region has 17 residues. V gave up 5 bases and J gave up 4 bases; unmatched junction bases: 11. Germline lookup yields CDR1 SGHVS and CDR2 FQNEAQ. Written as DNA, the CDR3 is TGTGCCAGCAGCGTATCCGGGACTAGCGGGCCCCGAGAGACCCAGTACTTC. As protein: CASSVSGTSGPRETQYF.

A few counts support this clone. The chain is built from TRBV6-5 and TRBJ1-5, with 10 bases fitting TRBD1. The CDR3 runs to 15 residues. Germline V gene data show CDR1 as MNHEY and CDR2 as SVGAGI. V lost 6 bases, J lost 5 bases, and 7 bases stayed unmatched. CDR3 sequence reads: CASSPTGGDHQPQHF. CDR3 nucleotides: TGTGCCAGCAGCCCGACAGGGGGCGACCATCAGCCCCAGCATTTT.

The V and J genes are TRBV18 and TRBJ2-3; TRBD1 matches 7 bases. The CDR3 is 15 residues long. Germline V gene sequence: CDR1 KGHSH, CDR2 LQKENI. The trim removed 2 bases at V and 1 base at J, leaving 3 bases unmatched. The CDR3 DNA reads TGTGCCAGCTCACCATCAACAGGGGGCACAGATACGCAGTATTTT. This translates into CASSPSTGGTDTQYF. Full variable domain (remainder filled in from reference TRBV18 and TRBJ2-3): NAGVMQNPRHLVRRRGQEARLRCSPMKGHSHVYWYRQLPEEGLKFMVYLQKENIIDESGMPKERFSAEFPKEGPSILRIQQVVRGDSAAYFCASSPSTGGTDTQYFGPGTRLTVL.

The rearrangement links TRBV12-5 to TRBJ1-3; 11 nucleotides line up with TRBD1. V was pared by 6 bases and J by 6 bases, with 4 bases of the junction left unmatched. The CDR3 has 14 amino acids. The V gene's germline CDR1 is LGHNT and CDR2 FRNRAP. CDR3 DNA sequence: TGTGCTAGTGGCTGGACAGGGGGCGTAAACACCATATATTTT. Amino acids: CASGWTGGVNTIYF.

V gene TRBV4-2 combines with J gene TRBJ2-7; 9 bases align to TRBD2. This CDR3 region has 16 residues. V lost 1 base to trimming and J lost 1 base; unmatched junction nucleotides: 5. In germline, CDR1 is LGHNA, CDR2 YNFKEQ. The CDR3 spells CASSQGQREASYEQYF. The CDR3 coding sequence is TGTGCCAGCAGCCAAGGGCAGCGGGAGGCTTCCTACGAGCAGTACTTC.

This sequence joins TRBV3-1 (or the pseudogene TRBV3-2) and TRBJ1-2; possibly TRBD1 for D (5 bases). This CDR3 has 14 residues. V was trimmed by 0 bases and J by 4 bases, leaving 9 bases between them. Per the germline V gene, CDR1 is LGHDT and CDR2 is YNNKEL (reference sequence). CDR3 sequence (DNA): TGTGCCAGCAGCCAAGACGGGGGGACCTATGGCTACACCTTC. It yields the protein CASSQDGGTYGYTF.

This chain connects TRBV18 to TRBJ2-1; 7 bases are shared with TRBD1. Trimming cost V 1 base and J 10 bases; bases outside gene matches: 10. Germline V gene sequence: CDR1 KGHSH, CDR2 LQKENI. CDR3 length equals 15 residues. The CDR3 sequence: CASSPRQGPEGEQFF. The CDR3 DNA sequence: TGTGCCAGCTCACCACGACAGGGACCCGAGGGAGAGCAGTTCTTC. Complete variable domain (other parts from reference TRBV18 and TRBJ2-1): NAGVMQNPRHLVRRRGQEARLRCSPMKGHSHVYWYRQLPEEGLKFMVYLQKENIIDESGMPKERFSAEFPKEGPSILRIQQVVRGDSAAYFCASSPRQGPEGEQFFGPGTRLTVL.

This clone was recorded once. The genes are TRBV7-3 and TRBJ1-2, with 9 positions matching TRBD1. Germline V gene sequence: CDR1 SGHTA, CDR2 FQGTGA. V shed 1 base and J 8 bases; nucleotides not matched to a gene: 5. The CDR3 contains 14 residues. The CDR3 coding sequence is TGTGCCAGCAGCTTAAATGACAGGGGGGCAGGCTACACCTTC. This translates into CASSLNDRGAGYTF.

V usage is TRBV27 and J usage is TRBJ2-2, with unresolved D. Trimming shortened V by 4 bases and J by 0 bases, and 9 bases separated the two germline ends. This CDR3 is built from 15 residues. Germline-derived CDR1 and CDR2 are MNHEY and SMNVEV (reference sequence). This CDR3 reads CASSWAGSNTGELFF. The CDR3 DNA follows: TGTGCCAGCAGTTGGGCAGGATCGAACACCGGGGAGCTGTTTTTT.

The V and J genes are TRBV14 and TRBJ2-5; 9 bases agree with TRBD2. The CDR3 length is 16 residues. J was trimmed by 4 bases and V by 1 base; bases with no gene match: 7. Germline-derived CDR1 and CDR2 are SGHDN and FVKESK. The CDR3 coding sequence is TGTGCCAGCAGCCAAGGACAACTAGCGGGTCGAGAGACCCAGTACTTC. Translating gives CASSQGQLAGRETQYF.

This chain links TRBV28 with TRBJ1-5; D gene uncertain. Germline lookup yields CDR1 MDHEN and CDR2 SYDVKM. This CDR3 region has 17 residues. V gave up 2 bases and J gave up 2 bases, with 16 bases separating them. In nucleotides, the CDR3 is TGTGCCAGCAGTTTAGGGGAGTATTTATTAGGCAATCAGCCCCAGCATTTT. Its protein is CASSLGEYLLGNQPQHF. The whole variable domain, remainder taken from reference TRBV28 and TRBJ1-5, is DVKVTQSSRYLVKRTGEKVFLECVQDMDHENMFWYRQDPGLGLRLIYFSYDVKMKEKGDIPEGYSVSREKKERFSLILESASTNQTSMYLCASSLGEYLLGNQPQHFGDGTRLSIL.